The T cell receptor beta chain under discussion was sequenced for a study of blood T cell repertoires in COVID-19. About the study: Spain, Italy and the United States supplied samples that represented acute and convalescent COVID-19. T cells, B-cell-depleted T cells, or PBMCs provided the cDNA or gDNA that served as material.

V was cut by 0 bases and J by 0 bases, with 10 bases left in between. Germline lookup yields CDR1 KGHSH and CDR2 LQKENI. The CDR3 runs to 16 residues. This clone was found once. Study processing details: Quantification of nucleated cells was approximated via reference gene primer amplification. Clones were read by immunoSEQ multiplex PCR, and TCRdb kept only the in-frame ones, dropping some. V, J and clone size were drawn from that table, and D and trimming were deduced from the DNA. The sample lists around 180,000 clones, 70% to 90% occurring once. The sequencing sample was made of peripheral blood. This receptor was taken from a human donor in a cohort sampled during active COVID-19. This sequence joins TRBV18 and TRBJ2-3, with D maybe TRBD1 (6 bases). The CDR3, as DNA: TGTGCCAGCTCACCACCCCCAGGGACAAGCACAGATACGCAGTATTTT. Amino acids: CASSPPPGTSTDTQYF.